The clone carrying this TCR beta chain is a singleton in its sample. Its antigen is currently unknown. Here immunoSEQ multiplex PCR was the method, and the copy in TCRdb shows in-frame clones only, minus some. The sample carries tens of thousands of clones, 91% recorded once. V lost 4 bases to trimming and J lost 2 bases, with 6 bases between them. The CDR3 extends over 13 amino acids. CDR1 and CDR2 (germline): MRHNA, SNTAGT. This specimen belongs to a study of graft-versus-host responses after intestinal transplantation. Across the study: All recipients were given anti-thymocyte globulin induction, and tacrolimus and steroids were then administered for three to four years. General observations from the study: Clonal ratios of graft-versus-host to host-versus-graft in allografts were high for patients exhibiting graft-donor T cell macrochimerism.

The sequence was obtained from a human patient who received an intestinal transplant, so some T cells may come from the graft donor. The genes are TRBV6-4 and TRBJ1-3; unclear D gene. The source was PBMCs, collected 300 to 320 days after intestinal transplant. In DNA form, the CDR3 reads TGTGCCAGCAGTGTTCAGACTGGAAACACCATATATTTT. Translating it yields CASSVQTGNTIYF.